The T cell receptor (beta chain) under discussion was sequenced for a study of regulatory T cells in long-lasting Graves disease. Whole-study results and caveats: Exclusively peripheral blood, rather than thyroid tissue, was studied.

Of note for this clonotype: Antigen: not known.

Germline CDR1 and CDR2: SGHNT and YENEEA. Trimming at V came to 5 bases and at J to 2 bases, leaving 8 bases not matched to a gene. There are 17 residues in the CDR3. Library construction for TCR beta used iRepertoire HTBI primers and Arm-PCR of CDR3 regions. In the original analysis: Samples collectively showed around 56 TRBV and more than 12 TRBJ segments. TCRdb re-analysed the multiplex PCR reads in MiXCR, keeping a single row per CDR3 protein. The V and J calls here are based on TCRdb, not the publication. The data contain some 440,000 distinct CDR3 sequences, 20% of them singletons. Sample time point: persistent/refractory GD, antithyroid drugs over 5 years with positive TRAb. PBMC RNA served as the TCR library source.

The chain couples TRBV11-3 to TRBJ2-2, with 10 bases matching TRBD2. The source was peripheral blood mononuclear cells (PBMCs), collected when the disease was refractory, from a patient treated with antithyroid drugs. The origin of this receptor is a female donor with Graves disease. DNA of the CDR3: TGTGCCAGCAGCCTACTAGCGGGGACCACAAACACCGGGGAGCTGTTTTTT. Its protein product is CASSLLAGTTNTGELFF.